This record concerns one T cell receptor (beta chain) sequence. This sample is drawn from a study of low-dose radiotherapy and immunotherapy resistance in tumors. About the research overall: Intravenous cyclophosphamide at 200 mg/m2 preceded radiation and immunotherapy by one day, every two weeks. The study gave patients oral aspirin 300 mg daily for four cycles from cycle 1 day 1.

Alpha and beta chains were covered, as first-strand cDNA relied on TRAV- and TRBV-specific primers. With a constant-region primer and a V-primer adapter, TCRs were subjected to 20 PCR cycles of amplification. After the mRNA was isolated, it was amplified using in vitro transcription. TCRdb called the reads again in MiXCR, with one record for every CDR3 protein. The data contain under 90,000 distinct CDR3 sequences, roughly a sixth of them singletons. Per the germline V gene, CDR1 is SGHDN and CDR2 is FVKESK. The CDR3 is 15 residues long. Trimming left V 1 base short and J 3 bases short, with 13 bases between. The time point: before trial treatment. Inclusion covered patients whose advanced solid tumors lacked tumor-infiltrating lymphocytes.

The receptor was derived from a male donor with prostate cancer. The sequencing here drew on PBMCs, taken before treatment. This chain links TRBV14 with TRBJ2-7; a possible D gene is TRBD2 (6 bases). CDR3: CASSQGRGDFYEQYF. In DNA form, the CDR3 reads TGTGCCAGCAGCCAAGGGAGAGGGGACTTCTACGAGCAGTACTTC. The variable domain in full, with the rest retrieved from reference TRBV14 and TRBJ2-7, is EAGVTQFPSHSVIEKGQTVTLRCDPISGHDNLYWYRRVMGKEIKFLLHFVKESKQDESGMPNNRFLAERTGGTYSTLKVQPAELEDSGVYFCASSQGRGDFYEQYFGPGTRLTVT.